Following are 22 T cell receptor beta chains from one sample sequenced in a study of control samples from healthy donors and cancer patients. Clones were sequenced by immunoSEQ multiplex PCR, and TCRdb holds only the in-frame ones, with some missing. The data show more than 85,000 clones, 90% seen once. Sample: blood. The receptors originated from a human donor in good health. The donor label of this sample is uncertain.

CDR3 coding DNA: TGTGCCTGGAGTTCAAAGGACAGGGGGTTTGCGGAGACCCAGTACTTC. Translating gives CAWSSKDRGFAETQYF. This chain links TRBV30 with TRBJ2-5, with TRBD1 identical over 10 bases. The germline CDR1 and CDR2 sequences are GTSNPN and SVGIG (reference sequence). The CDR3 contains 16 residues. Trimming took 2 bases from V and 5 from J; bases not matched to a gene: 11.

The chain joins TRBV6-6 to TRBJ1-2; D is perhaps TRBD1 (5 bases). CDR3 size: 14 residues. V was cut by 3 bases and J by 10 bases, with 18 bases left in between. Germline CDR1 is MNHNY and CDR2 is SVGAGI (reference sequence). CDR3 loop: CASSYIVGTNDYTF. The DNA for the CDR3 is TGTGCCAGCAGTTATATAGTAGGGACCAATGACTACACCTTC.

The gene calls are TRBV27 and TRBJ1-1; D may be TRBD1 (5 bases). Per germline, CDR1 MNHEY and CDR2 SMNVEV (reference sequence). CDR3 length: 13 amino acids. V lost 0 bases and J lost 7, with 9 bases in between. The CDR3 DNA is TGTGCCAGCAGTTTATCCCGACAGAATGAAGCTTTCTTT. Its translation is CASSLSRQNEAFF.

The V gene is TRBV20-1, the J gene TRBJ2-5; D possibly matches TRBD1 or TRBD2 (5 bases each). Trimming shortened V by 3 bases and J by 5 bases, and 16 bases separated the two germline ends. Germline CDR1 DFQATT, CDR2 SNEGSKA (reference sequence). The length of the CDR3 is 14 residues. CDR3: CSASFRGYGETQYF. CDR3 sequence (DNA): TGCAGTGCTAGTTTCCGGGGCTACGGGGAGACCCAGTACTTC.

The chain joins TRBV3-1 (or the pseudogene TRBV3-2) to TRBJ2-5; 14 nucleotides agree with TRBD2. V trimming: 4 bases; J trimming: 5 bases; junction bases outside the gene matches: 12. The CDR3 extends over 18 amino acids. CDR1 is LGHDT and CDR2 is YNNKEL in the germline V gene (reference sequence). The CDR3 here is CASSRGLAGGNRLETQYF. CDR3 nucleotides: TGTGCCAGCAGCCGTGGACTAGCGGGGGGTAACCGCCTGGAGACCCAGTACTTC.

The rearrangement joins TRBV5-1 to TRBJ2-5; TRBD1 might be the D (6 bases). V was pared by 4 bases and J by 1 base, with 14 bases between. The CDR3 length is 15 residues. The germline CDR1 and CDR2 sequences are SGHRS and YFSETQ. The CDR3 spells CASSPRQVPQETQYF. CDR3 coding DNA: TGCGCCAGCAGCCCTAGACAGGTCCCCCAAGAGACCCAGTACTTC.

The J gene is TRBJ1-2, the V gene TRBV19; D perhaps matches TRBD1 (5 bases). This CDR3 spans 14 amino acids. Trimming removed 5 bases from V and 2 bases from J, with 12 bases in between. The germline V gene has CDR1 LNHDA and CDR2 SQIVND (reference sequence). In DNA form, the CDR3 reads TGTGCCAGTAGTGCGGGACCGCAAAACTATGGCTACACCTTC. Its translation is CASSAGPQNYGYTF.

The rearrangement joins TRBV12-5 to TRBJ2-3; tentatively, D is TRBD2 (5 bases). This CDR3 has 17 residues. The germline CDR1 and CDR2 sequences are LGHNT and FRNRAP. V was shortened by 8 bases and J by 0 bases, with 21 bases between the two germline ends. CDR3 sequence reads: CASKAEAAAWSTDTQYF. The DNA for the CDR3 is TGTGCTAGTAAAGCCGAAGCGGCGGCGTGGAGCACAGATACGCAGTATTTT. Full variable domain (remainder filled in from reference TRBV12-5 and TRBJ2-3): DARVTQTPRHKVTEMGQEVTMRCQPILGHNTVFWYRQTMMQGLELLAYFRNRAPLDDSGMPKDRFSAEMPDATLATLKIQPSEPRDSAVYFCASKAEAAAWSTDTQYFGPGTRLTVL.

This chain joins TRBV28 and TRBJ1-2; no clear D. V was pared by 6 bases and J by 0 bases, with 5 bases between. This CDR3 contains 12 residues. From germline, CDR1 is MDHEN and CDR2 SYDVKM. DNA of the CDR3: TGTGCCAGCAGAACTACTAACTATGGCTACACCTTC. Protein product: CASRTTNYGYTF.

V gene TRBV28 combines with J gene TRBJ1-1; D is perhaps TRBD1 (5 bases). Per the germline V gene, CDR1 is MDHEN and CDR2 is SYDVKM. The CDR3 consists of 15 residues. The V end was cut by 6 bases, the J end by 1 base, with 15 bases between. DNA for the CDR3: TGTGCCAGCAGCCGGACGGGGGTCGGGAACACTGAAGCTTTCTTT. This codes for CASSRTGVGNTEAFF.

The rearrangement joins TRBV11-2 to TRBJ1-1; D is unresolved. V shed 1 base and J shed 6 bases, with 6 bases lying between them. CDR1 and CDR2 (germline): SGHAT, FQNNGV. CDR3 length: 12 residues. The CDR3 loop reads CASSLARSEAFF. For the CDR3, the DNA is TGTGCCAGCAGCTTAGCGCGTTCTGAAGCTTTCTTT.

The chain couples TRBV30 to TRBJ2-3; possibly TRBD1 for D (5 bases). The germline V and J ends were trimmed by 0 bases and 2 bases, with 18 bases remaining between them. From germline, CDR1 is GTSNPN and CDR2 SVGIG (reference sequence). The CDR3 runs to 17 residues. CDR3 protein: CAWSVRGLIRVTDTQYF. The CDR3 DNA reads TGTGCCTGGAGTGTAAGGGGCCTGATCCGGGTCACAGATACGCAGTATTTT.

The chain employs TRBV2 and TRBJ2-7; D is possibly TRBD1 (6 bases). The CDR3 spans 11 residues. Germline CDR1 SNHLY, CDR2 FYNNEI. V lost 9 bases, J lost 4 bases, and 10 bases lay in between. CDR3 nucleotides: TGTGCCAGTGCGAGGGGGTACGAGCAGTACTTC. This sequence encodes CASARGYEQYF.

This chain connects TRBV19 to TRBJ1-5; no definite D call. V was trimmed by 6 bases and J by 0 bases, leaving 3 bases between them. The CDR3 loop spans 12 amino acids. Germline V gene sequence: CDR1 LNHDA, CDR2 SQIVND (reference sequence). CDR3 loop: CASSYSNQPQHF. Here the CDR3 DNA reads TGTGCCAGTAGCTATAGCAATCAGCCCCAGCATTTT.

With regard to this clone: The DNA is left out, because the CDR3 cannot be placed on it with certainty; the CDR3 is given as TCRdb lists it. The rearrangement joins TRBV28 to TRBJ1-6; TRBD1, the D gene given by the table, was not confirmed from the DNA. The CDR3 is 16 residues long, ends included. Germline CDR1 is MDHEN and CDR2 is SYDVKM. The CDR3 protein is CASSTSGTGVNSPLHF.

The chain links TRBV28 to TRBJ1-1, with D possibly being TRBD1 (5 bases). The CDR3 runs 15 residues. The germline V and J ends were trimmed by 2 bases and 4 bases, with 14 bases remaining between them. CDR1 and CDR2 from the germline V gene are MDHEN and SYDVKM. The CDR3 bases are TGTGCCAGCAGTTTAGGTCTGGGGGGGGGCACTGAAGCTTTCTTT. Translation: CASSLGLGGGTEAFF.

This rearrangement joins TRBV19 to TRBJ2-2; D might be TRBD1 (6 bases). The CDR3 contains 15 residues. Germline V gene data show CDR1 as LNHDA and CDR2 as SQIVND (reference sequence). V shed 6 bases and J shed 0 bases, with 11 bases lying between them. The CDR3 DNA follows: TGTGCCAGTAGGAAGGACAGTACGAACACCGGGGAGCTGTTTTTT. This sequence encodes CASRKDSTNTGELFF.

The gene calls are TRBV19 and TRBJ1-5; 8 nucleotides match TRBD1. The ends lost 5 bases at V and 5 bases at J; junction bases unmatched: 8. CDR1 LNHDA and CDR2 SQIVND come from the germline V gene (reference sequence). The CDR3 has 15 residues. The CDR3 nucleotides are TGTGCCAGTAGTCCCCGGGACAGGTACGATCAGCCCCAGCATTTT. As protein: CASSPRDRYDQPQHF.

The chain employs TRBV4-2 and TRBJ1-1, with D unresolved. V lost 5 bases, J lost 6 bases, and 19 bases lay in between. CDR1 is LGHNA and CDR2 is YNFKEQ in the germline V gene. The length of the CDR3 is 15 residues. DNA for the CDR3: TGTGCCAGCAGCTCCGTTGGATTAACGCTGGCTGAAGCTTTCTTT. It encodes CASSSVGLTLAEAFF.

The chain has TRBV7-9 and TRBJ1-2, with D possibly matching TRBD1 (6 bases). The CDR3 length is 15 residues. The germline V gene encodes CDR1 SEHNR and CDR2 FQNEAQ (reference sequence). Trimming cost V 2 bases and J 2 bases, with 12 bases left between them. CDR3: CASSLKRDTNYGYTF. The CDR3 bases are TGTGCCAGCAGCTTAAAAAGGGACACCAACTATGGCTACACCTTC.

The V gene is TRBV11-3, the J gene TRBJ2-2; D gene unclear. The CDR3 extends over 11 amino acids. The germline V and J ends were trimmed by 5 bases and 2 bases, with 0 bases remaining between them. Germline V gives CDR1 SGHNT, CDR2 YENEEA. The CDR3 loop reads CASSNTGELFF. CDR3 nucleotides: TGTGCCAGCAGCAACACCGGGGAGCTGTTTTTT.

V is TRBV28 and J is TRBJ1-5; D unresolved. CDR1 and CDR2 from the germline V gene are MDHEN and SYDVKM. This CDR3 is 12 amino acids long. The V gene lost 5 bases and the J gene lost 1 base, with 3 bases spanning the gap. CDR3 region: CASSESNQPQHF. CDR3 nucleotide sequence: TGTGCCAGCAGTGAAAGCAATCAGCCCCAGCATTTT. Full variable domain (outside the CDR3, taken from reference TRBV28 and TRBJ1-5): DVKVTQSSRYLVKRTGEKVFLECVQDMDHENMFWYRQDPGLGLRLIYFSYDVKMKEKGDIPEGYSVSREKKERFSLILESASTNQTSMYLCASSESNQPQHFGDGTRLSIL.